Listed below are T cell receptor beta chains from one sample, sequenced in a study of PD-L1 blockade in urothelial cancer. The protocol was immunoSEQ multiplex PCR, while the TCRdb copy is restricted to in-frame clones and leaves out a portion. The sample records 40,000 or so clones, 86% being singletons. Sequenced material: PBMCs, taken around atezolizumab (anti-PD-L1) treatment. The source of these receptors is a man between 60 and 75 years old with urothelial cancer. Both conserved end residues are part of each CDR3. A D gene is named only where the DNA matches it firmly. The listing skips clone size in some rows; elsewhere it reads once, few, many or a size class.

v_gene	d_gene	j_gene	abundance	CDR3aa	CDR3nt
TRBV4-2	-	TRBJ2-5	-	CASSPISEGETQYF	TGTGCCAGCAGCCCGATCAGTGAGGGAGAGACCCAGTACTTC
TRBV7-8	TRBD1	TRBJ1-1	-	CASSLYAGGTEAFF	TGTGCCAGCAGCTTGTACGCAGGGGGCACTGAAGCTTTCTTT
TRBV7-2	-	TRBJ1-1	-	CASSFRGRNTEAFF	TGTGCCAGCAGCTTTAGGGGGAGGAACACTGAAGCTTTCTTT
TRBV5-6	TRBD1	TRBJ2-7	-	CASSPGTGYDEQYF	TGTGCCAGCAGCCCCGGGACAGGGTACGACGAGCAGTACTTC
TRBV6-1	TRBD1	TRBJ1-5	-	CASSEGQGNQPQHF	TGTGCCAGCAGTGAGGGACAGGGAAACCAGCCCCAGCATTTT
TRBV2	TRBD2	TRBJ2-1	-	CASSVRGGEGNEQFF	TGTGCCAGCAGTGTACGGGGGGGCGAGGGCAATGAGCAGTTCTTC
TRBV6-6	TRBD1	TRBJ1-2	-	CASRSTGNYGYTF	TGTGCCAGCAGATCGACAGGGAACTATGGCTACACCTTC
TRBV9	TRBD2	TRBJ2-2	-	CASSETSGGAGELFF	TGTGCCAGCAGCGAGACTAGCGGGGGGGCCGGGGAGCTGTTTTTT
TRBV6-6	TRBD1	TRBJ1-5	few	CASSEDRAQGNQPQHF	TGTGCCAGCAGCGAGGACAGGGCGCAGGGCAATCAGCCCCAGCATTTT
TRBV11-2	-	TRBJ2-1	-	CASSLGRIEQFF	TGTGCCAGCAGCTTAGGGAGGATTGAGCAGTTCTTC
TRBV5-4	TRBD1	TRBJ2-7	-	CASSQGQVGEQYF	TGTGCCAGCAGCCAAGGACAGGTAGGCGAGCAGTACTTC
TRBV29-1	-	TRBJ2-2	-	CSVVGIRSGELFF	TGCAGCGTTGTCGGTATTCGGTCCGGGGAGCTGTTTTTT
TRBV7-9	-	TRBJ1-2	-	CASSLLQGLNGYTF	TGTGCCAGCAGCTTATTGCAGGGCTTAAATGGCTACACCTTC
TRBV28	TRBD1	TRBJ1-5	-	CASTIEGQGAYGNQPQHF	TGTGCCAGCACGATAGAGGGACAGGGGGCCTATGGCAATCAGCCCCAGCATTTT
TRBV2	-	TRBJ1-2	-	CASRAPTGFYGYTF	TGTGCCAGCAGGGCCCCGACAGGCTTCTATGGCTACACCTTC
TRBV11-2	-	TRBJ2-5	-	CASSRPGQLRETQYF	TGTGCCAGCAGCCGACCGGGACAACTCCGGGAGACCCAGTACTTC
TRBV19	TRBD1	TRBJ2-5	-	CASSQDRAFQETQYF	TGTGCCAGTAGTCAGGACAGGGCATTCCAAGAGACCCAGTACTTC
TRBV5-4	-	TRBJ1-1	-	CASSSPGYLEAFF	TGTGCCAGCAGCTCCCCAGGGTATCTAGAAGCTTTCTTT
TRBV7-9	TRBD2	TRBJ2-1	-	CASSFRLAGDNEQFF	TGTGCCAGCAGCTTCAGACTAGCGGGAGACAATGAGCAGTTCTTC
TRBV5-6	-	TRBJ1-2	-	CASSLVGPYTF	TGTGCCAGCAGCTTGGTGGGGCCCTACACCTTC
TRBV25-1	TRBD1	TRBJ2-1	-	CASSPPRGQDNEQFF	TGTGCCAGCAGCCCACCGAGGGGGCAGGACAATGAGCAGTTCTTC
TRBV6-6	-	TRBJ1-1	-	CASSPVDKMNTEAFF	TGTGCCAGCAGCCCCGTGGACAAGATGAACACTGAAGCTTTCTTT
TRBV18	-	TRBJ2-3	-	CASSPLGEETQYF	TGTGCCAGCTCACCCCTAGGGGAGGAAACGCAGTATTTT
TRBV29-1	TRBD2	TRBJ2-7	-	CSAQTSGASYEQYF	TGCAGCGCCCAGACTAGCGGGGCCTCCTACGAGCAGTACTTC
TRBV6-5	-	TRBJ2-1	-	CASSLLEGIGEQFF	TGTGCCAGCAGTTTACTGGAGGGGATAGGGGAGCAGTTCTTC
TRBV7-9	TRBD1	TRBJ2-3	-	CASSPHPTGLGTDTQYF	TGTGCCAGCAGCCCTCACCCGACAGGGTTAGGAACAGATACGCAGTATTTT
TRBV19	-	TRBJ1-5	-	CASTTRGPGFNQPQHF	TGTGCCAGTACTACCAGGGGTCCAGGATTCAATCAGCCCCAGCATTTT
TRBV29-1	-	TRBJ1-1	-	CSAETGTMNTEAFF	TGCAGCGCAGAGACGGGTACCATGAACACTGAAGCTTTCTTT
TRBV27	TRBD1	TRBJ1-2	-	CASRKTGGAGGYTF	TGTGCCAGCAGAAAGACAGGGGGCGCGGGGGGCTACACCTTC
TRBV27	-	TRBJ1-3	-	CASSLDLRVPGNTIYF	TGTGCCAGCAGTTTAGACCTCAGGGTTCCTGGAAACACCATATATTTT
TRBV19	-	TRBJ1-5	-	CASSMGGLGNQPQHF	TGTGCCAGTAGTATGGGAGGGCTCGGCAATCAGCCCCAGCATTTT
TRBV19	TRBD1	TRBJ2-7	-	CASSGEQGASFYEQYF	TGTGCCAGTAGTGGGGAGCAGGGGGCCTCTTTTTACGAGCAGTACTTC
TRBV5-6	-	TRBJ1-2	once	CASTARSTYYGYTF	TGTGCCAGCACCGCCCGGTCAACTTACTATGGCTACACCTTC
TRBV7-9	-	TRBJ2-1	-	CASSQQTGNEQFF	TGTGCCAGCAGCCAACAGACAGGAAATGAGCAGTTCTTC
TRBV9	-	TRBJ1-3	-	CASSVGSNSGNTIYF	TGTGCCAGCAGCGTAGGGAGTAACTCTGGAAACACCATATATTTT
TRBV2	-	TRBJ1-6	few	CATRGQYNSPLHF	TGTGCCACCCGCGGACAGTATAATTCACCCCTCCACTTT
TRBV4-3	-	TRBJ1-6	-	CASSQEPGLNYNSPLHF	TGCGCCAGCAGCCAAGAACCCGGACTGAATTATAATTCACCCCTCCACTTT
TRBV6-5	-	TRBJ2-1	-	CASSSVLIGSEQFF	TGTGCCAGCTCTTCGGTTCTAATAGGGAGTGAGCAGTTCTTC
TRBV2	TRBD2	TRBJ2-7	-	CASRLTSGSYSEQYF	TGTGCCAGCAGGTTGACTAGCGGATCTTATAGCGAGCAGTACTTC
TRBV18	-	TRBJ1-4	-	CASSPPWGATNEKLFF	TGTGCCAGCTCACCACCATGGGGGGCAACTAATGAAAAACTGTTTTTT
TRBV10-3	TRBD2	TRBJ2-2	-	CAISSGTSGSNTGELFF	TGTGCCATCAGTTCGGGGACTAGCGGGAGCAACACCGGGGAGCTGTTTTTT